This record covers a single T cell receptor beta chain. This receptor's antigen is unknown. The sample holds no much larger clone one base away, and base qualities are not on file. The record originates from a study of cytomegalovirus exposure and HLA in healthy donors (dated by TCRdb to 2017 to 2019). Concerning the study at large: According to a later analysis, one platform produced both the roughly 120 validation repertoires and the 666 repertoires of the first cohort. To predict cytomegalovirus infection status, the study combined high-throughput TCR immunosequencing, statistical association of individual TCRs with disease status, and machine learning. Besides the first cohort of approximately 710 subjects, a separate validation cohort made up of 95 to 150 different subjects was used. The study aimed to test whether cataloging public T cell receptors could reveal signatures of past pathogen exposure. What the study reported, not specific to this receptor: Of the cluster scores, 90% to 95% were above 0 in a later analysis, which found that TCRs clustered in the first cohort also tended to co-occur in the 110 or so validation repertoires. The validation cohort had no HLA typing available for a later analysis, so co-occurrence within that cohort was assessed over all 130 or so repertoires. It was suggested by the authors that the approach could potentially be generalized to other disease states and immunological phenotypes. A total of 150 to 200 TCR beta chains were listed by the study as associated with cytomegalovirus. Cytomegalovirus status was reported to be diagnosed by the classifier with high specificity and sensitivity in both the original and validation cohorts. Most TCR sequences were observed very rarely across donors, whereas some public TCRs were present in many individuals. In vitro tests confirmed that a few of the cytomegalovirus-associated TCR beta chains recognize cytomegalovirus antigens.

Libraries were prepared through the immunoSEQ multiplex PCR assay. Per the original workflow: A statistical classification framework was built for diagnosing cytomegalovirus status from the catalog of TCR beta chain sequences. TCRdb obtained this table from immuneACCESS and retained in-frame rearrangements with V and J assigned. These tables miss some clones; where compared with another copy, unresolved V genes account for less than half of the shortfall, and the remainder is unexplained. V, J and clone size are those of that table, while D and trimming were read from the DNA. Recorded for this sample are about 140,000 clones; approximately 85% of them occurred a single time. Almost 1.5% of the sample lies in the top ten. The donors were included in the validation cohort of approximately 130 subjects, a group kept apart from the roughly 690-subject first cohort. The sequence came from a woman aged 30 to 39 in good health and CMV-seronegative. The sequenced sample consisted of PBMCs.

The sequenced DNA: TGTGCCAGCAGCTTTAGTGGGAGCTCCTACGAGCAGTACTTC. It specifies CASSFSGSSYEQYF. The chain is encoded by TRBV5-6 joined to TRBJ2-7, and possibly TRBD2, on 5 matching bases. CDR1 and CDR2 were assigned from the germline V gene as SGHDT and YYEEEE. The cysteine opens and the phenylalanine closes a CDR3 of 14 amino acids. CDR3 DNA only is kept here, 42 bases in frame from base 1. V loses 2 bases of germline sequence and J loses 0 bases, and the interval between the two ends is 9 bases.